Listed below are T cell receptor beta chains from one sample, sequenced in a study of control samples from healthy donors and cancer patients. TCRdb's table, derived via immunoSEQ multiplex PCR, lists solely in-frame clones and lacks some. The table has about 72,000 clones, approximately 92% seen once. The sequenced sample was blood. These receptors all stem from a woman aged 60-70 years in good health. CDR3s include the opening cysteine and the closing phenylalanine or tryptophan. Fields, in order: V gene, clone size, J gene, CDR3 protein. Expanded clones are given a class, and other clones once, few, many or no size at all.

>TRBV4-3|.|TRBJ2-7
CASSQDSTSGIYEQYF
>TRBV19|.|TRBJ1-5
CASSRGRTYNQPQHF
>TRBV19|.|TRBJ2-1
CASTPTERGGYEQFF
>TRBV15|.|TRBJ2-3
CATSLGPVLDTQYF
>TRBV5-3|once|TRBJ1-5
CARSRDWGPGQPQHF
>TRBV7-8|.|TRBJ2-3
CASSYRRASTDTQYF
>TRBV6-4|.|TRBJ2-3
CASRWDSFTDTQYF
>TRBV18|.|TRBJ1-2
CASSPSRDGYGYTF
>TRBV7-2|.|TRBJ1-2
CASSLGVYGYTF
>TRBV12-3/TRBV12-4|.|TRBJ1-3
CASSAPPGTGDF
>TRBV30|.|TRBJ2-1
CAWTQTGDEQFF
>TRBV2|.|TRBJ2-2
CASSLSGTKNTGELFF
>TRBV28|.|TRBJ1-2
CASSFLGTGSDFASYTF
>TRBV12-3/TRBV12-4|.|TRBJ2-7
CASSLGLYEQYF
>TRBV3-1/TRBV3-2|.|TRBJ1-1
CASSLGRRDTEAFF
>TRBV28|.|TRBJ2-3
CASRTGQPSTDTQYF
>TRBV13|.|TRBJ2-1
CASSTGQYNEQFF
>TRBV7-2|.|TRBJ2-3
CASSPGWGAGGDTQYF
>TRBV4-3|.|TRBJ2-1
CASSQGLAGYNEQFF
>TRBV19|.|TRBJ1-5
CASQDGRDNQPQHF
>TRBV5-6|.|TRBJ1-2
CASSPQGYGYTF
>TRBV7-9|.|TRBJ1-4
CASSPGQGYEKLFF
>TRBV28|.|TRBJ1-5
CASSFSRGDQPQHF
>TRBV2|.|TRBJ1-5
CASRDSLGPQHF
>TRBV19|.|TRBJ2-1
CASSIGGLAGDDEQFF